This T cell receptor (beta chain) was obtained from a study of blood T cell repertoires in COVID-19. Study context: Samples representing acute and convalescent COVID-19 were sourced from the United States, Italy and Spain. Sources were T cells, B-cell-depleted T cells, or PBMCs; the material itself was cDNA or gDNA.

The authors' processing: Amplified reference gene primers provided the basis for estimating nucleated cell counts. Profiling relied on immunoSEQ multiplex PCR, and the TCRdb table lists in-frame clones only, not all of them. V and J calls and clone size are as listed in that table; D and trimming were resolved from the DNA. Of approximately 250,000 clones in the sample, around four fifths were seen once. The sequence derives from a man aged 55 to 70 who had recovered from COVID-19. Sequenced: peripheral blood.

The CDR3 reads CASSLDGLYGYTF. The CDR3 DNA reads TGTGCCAGCAGTTTAGACGGACTTTATGGCTACACCTTC. The genes are TRBV28 and TRBJ1-2; D gene unclear. The germline CDR1 and CDR2 sequences are MDHEN and SYDVKM. Trimming shortened V by 2 bases and J by 5 bases, and 9 bases separated the two germline ends. CDR3 length equals 13 residues.